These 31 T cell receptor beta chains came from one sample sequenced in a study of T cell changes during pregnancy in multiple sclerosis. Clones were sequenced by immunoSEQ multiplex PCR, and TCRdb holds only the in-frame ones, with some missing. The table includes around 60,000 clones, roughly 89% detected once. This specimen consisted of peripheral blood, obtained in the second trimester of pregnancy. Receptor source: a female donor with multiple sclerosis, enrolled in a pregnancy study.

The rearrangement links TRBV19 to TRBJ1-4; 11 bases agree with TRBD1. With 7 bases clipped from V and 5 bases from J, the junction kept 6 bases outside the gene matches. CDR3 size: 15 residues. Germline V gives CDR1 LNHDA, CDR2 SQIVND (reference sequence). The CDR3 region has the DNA TGTGCCAGTACCGCCCGGACAGGGGGCAATGAAAAACTGTTTTTT. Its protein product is CASTARTGGNEKLFF.

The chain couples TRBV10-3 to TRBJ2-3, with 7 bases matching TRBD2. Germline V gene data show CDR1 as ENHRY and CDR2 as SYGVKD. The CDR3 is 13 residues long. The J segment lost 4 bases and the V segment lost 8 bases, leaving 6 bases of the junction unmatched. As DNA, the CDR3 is TGTGCCATCTCGAGCGGGAAGGCAGATACGCAGTATTTT. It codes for CAISSGKADTQYF.

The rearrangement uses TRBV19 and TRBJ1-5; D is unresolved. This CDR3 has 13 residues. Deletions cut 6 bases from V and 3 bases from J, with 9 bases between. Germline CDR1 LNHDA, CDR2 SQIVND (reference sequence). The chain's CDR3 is CASSQDYNQPQHF. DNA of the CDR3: TGTGCCAGTAGCCAGGACTACAATCAGCCCCAGCATTTT.

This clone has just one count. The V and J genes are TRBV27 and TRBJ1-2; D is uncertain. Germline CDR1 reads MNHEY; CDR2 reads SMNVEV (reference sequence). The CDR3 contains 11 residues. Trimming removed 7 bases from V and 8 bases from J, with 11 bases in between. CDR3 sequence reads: CASIEGRGYTF. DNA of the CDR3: TGTGCCAGCATAGAGGGTCGGGGCTACACCTTC.

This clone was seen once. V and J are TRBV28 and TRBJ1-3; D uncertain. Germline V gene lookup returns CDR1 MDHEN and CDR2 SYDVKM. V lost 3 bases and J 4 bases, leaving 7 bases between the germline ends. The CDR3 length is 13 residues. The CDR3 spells CASSFGGGNTIYF. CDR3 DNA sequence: TGTGCCAGCAGTTTCGGAGGAGGAAACACCATATATTTT.

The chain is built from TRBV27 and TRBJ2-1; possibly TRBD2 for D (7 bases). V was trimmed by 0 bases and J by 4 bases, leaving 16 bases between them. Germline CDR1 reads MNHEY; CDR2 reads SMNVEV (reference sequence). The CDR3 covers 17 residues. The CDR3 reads CASSLSGGGRAYNEQFF. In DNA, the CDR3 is TGTGCCAGCAGTTTATCAGGGGGGGGGAGGGCTTACAATGAGCAGTTCTTC.

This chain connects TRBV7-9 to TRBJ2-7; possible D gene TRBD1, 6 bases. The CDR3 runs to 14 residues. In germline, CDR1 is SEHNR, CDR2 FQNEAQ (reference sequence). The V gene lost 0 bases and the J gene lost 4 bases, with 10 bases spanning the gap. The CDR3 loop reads CASSLANRVYEQYF. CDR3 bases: TGTGCCAGCAGCTTAGCAAACAGGGTTTACGAGCAGTACTTC.

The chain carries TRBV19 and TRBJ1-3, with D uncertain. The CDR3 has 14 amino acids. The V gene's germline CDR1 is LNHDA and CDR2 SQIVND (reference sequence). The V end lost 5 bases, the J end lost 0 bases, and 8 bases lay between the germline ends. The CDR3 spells CASSSGASGNTIYF. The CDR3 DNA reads TGTGCCAGTAGTTCCGGAGCCTCTGGAAACACCATATATTTT.

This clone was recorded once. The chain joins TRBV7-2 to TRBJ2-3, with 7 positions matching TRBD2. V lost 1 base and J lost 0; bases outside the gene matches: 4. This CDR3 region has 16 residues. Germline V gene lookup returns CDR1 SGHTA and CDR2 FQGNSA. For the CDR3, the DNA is TGTGCCAGCAGCTTAGGCGGGAGCCATAGCACAGATACGCAGTATTTT. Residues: CASSLGGSHSTDTQYF.

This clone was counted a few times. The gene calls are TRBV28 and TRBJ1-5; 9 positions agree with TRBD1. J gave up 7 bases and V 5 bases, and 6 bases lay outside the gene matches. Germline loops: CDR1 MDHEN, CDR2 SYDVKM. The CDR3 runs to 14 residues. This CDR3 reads CASSGDREVQPQHF. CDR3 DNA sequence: TGTGCCAGCAGTGGGGACAGGGAGGTACAGCCCCAGCATTTT.

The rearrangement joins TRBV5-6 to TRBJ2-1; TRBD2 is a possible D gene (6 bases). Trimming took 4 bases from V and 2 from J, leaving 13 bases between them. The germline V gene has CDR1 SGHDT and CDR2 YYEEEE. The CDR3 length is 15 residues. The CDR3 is CASSPRLDPYNEQFF. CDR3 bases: TGTGCCAGCAGCCCGAGACTAGATCCCTACAATGAGCAGTTCTTC.

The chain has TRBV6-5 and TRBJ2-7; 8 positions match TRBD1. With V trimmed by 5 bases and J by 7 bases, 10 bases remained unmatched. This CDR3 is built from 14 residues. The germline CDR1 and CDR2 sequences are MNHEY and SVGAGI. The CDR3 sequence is CASSPPGQAREQYF. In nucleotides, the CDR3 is TGTGCCAGCAGTCCTCCGGGACAGGCTCGGGAGCAGTACTTC.

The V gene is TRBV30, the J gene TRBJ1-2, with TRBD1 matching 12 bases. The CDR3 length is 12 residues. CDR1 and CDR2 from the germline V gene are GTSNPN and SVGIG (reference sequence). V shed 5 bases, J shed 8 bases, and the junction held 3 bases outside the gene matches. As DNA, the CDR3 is TGTGCCTGGGGGACAGGGGGCAGGGGCTACACCTTC. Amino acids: CAWGTGGRGYTF.

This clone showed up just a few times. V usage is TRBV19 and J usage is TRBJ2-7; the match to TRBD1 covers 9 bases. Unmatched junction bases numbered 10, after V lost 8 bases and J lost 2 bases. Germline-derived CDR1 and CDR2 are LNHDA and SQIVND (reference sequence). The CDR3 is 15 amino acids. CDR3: CASALGTGYTYEQYF. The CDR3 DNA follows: TGTGCCAGTGCCTTGGGGACAGGGTACACCTACGAGCAGTACTTC.

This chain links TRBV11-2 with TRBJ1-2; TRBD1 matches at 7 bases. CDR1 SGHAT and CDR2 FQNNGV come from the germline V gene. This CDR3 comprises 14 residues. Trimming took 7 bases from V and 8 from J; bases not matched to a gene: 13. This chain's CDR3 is CASTPRTGRGGYTF. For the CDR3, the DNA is TGTGCCAGCACCCCCCGGACAGGAAGAGGCGGCTACACCTTC.

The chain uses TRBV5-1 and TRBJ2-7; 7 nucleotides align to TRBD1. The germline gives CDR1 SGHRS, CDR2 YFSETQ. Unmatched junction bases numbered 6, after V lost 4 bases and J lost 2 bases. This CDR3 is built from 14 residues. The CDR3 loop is CASSSPDRTYEQYF. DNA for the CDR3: TGCGCCAGCAGCAGCCCGGACAGGACCTACGAGCAGTACTTC.

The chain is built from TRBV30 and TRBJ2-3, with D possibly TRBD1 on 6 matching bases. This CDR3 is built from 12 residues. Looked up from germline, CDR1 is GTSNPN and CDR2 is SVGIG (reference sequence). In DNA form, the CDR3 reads TGTGCTACAGGGCACAGCACAGATACGCAGTATTTT. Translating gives CATGHSTDTQYF.

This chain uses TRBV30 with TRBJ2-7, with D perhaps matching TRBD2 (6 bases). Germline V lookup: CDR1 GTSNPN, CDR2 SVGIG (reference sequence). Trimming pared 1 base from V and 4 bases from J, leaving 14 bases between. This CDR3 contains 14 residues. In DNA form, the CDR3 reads TGTGCCTGGAGTGGCCACTGGGGAGGATACGAGCAGTACTTC. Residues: CAWSGHWGGYEQYF.

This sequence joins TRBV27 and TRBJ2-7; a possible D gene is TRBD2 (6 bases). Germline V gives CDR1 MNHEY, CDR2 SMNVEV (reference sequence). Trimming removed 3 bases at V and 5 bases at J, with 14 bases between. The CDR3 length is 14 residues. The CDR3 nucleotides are TGTGCCAGCAGTTTTGTTGGTAGCGGAAACGAGCAGTACTTC. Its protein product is CASSFVGSGNEQYF.

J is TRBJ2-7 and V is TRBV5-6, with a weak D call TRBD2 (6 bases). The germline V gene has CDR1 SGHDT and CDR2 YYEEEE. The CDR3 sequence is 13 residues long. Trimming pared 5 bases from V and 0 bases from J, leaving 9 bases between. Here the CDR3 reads CASRAGFSYEQYF. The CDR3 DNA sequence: TGTGCCAGCAGGGCGGGGTTCTCCTACGAGCAGTACTTC. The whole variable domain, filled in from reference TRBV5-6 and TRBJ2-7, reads DAGVTQSPTHLIKTRGQQVTLRCSPKSGHDTVSWYQQALGQGPQFIFQYYEEEERQRGNFPDRFSGHQFPNYSSELNVNALLLGDSALYLCASRAGFSYEQYFGPGTRLTVT.

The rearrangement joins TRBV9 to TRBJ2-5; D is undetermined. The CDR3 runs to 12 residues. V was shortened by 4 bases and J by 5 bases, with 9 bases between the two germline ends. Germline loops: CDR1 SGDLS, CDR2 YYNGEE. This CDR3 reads CASSLYGETQYF. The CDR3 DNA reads TGTGCCAGCAGCCTATACGGGGAGACCCAGTACTTC.

CDR3 in DNA: TGTGCCAGCAGCCGAAGGTCCGGGAATCAGCCCCAGCATTTT. Protein: CASSRRSGNQPQHF. The V call is TRBV2, the J call TRBJ1-5; D is uncertain. In germline, CDR1 is SNHLY, CDR2 FYNNEI. Trimming shortened V by 6 bases and J by 4 bases, and 13 bases separated the two germline ends. The CDR3 is 14 residues long.

In nucleotides, the CDR3 is TGTGCCAGCAGTTTTTCCGGGGAAGTCAAGCCCCAGCATTTT. Protein: CASSFSGEVKPQHF. This rearrangement joins TRBV28 to TRBJ1-5, with D hard to call. Trimming stripped 3 bases from V and 8 bases from J, with 14 bases between. The CDR3 runs to 14 residues. CDR1 is MDHEN, CDR2 SYDVKM, per germline.

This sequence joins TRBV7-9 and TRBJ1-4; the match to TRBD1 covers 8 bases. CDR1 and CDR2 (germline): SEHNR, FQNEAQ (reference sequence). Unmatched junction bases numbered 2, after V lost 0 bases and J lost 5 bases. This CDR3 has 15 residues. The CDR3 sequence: CASSLAGTGNEKLFF. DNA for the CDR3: TGTGCCAGCAGCTTAGCCGGGACAGGAAATGAAAAACTGTTTTTT.

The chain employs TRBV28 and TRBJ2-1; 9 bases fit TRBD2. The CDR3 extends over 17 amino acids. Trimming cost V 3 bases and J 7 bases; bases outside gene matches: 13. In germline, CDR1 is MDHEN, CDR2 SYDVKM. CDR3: CASSLGRGGRALNEQFF. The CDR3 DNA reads TGTGCCAGCAGTTTGGGGAGGGGCGGGAGGGCCTTGAATGAGCAGTTCTTC.

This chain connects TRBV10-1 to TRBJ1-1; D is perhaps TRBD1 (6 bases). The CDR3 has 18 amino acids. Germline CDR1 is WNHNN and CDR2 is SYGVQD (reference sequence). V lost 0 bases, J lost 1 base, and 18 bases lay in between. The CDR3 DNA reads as TGCGCCAGCAGTGAGTCGAAAAACTATAGGACAGAGAACACTGAAGCTTTCTTT. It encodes CASSESKNYRTENTEAFF.

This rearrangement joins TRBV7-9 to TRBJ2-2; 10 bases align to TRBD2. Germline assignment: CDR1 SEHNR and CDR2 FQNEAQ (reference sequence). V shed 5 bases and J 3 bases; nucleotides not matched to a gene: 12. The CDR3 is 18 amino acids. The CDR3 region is CASSARNSGRRDTGELFF. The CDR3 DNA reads TGTGCCAGCAGCGCAAGAAATAGCGGGAGGAGGGACACCGGGGAGCTGTTTTTT. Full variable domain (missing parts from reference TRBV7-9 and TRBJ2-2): DTGVSQNPRHKITKRGQNVTFRCDPISEHNRLYWYRQTLGQGPEFLTYFQNEAQLEKSRLLSDRFSAERPKGSFSTLEIQRTEQGDSAMYLCASSARNSGRRDTGELFFGEGSRLTVL.

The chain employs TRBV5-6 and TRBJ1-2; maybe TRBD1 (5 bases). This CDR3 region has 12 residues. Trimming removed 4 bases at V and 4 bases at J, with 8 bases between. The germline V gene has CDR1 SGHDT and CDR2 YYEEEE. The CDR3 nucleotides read TGTGCCAGCAGCGTTGGGGCCTATGGCTACACCTTC. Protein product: CASSVGAYGYTF.

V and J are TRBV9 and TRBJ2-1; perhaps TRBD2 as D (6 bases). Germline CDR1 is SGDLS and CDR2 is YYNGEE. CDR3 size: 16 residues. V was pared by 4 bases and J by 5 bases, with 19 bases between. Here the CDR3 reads CASSPRGSGLHNEQFF. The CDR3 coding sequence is TGTGCCAGCAGCCCCCGGGGTAGCGGTCTTCACAATGAGCAGTTCTTC. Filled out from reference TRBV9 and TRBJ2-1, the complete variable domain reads DSGVTQTPKHLITATGQRVTLRCSPRSGDLSVYWYQQSLDQGLQFLIQYYNGEERAKGNILERFSAQQFPDLHSELNLSSLELGDSALYFCASSPRGSGLHNEQFFGPGTRLTVL.

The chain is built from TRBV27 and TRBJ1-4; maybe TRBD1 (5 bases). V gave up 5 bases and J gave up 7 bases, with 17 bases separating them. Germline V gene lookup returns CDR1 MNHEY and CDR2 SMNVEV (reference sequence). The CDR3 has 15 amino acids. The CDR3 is CASSPWRGKGEKLFF. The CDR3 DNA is TGTGCCAGCAGTCCATGGCGGGGGAAAGGTGAAAAACTGTTTTTT.

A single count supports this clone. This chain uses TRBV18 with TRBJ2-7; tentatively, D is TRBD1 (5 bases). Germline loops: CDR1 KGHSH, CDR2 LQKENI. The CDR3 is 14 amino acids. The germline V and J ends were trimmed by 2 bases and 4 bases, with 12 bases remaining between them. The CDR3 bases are TGTGCCAGCTCACCAAAAGGACATATTTACGAGCAGTACTTC. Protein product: CASSPKGHIYEQYF.